This TCR beta chain emerged from a study of blood T cell repertoires in COVID-19 (dated by TCRdb to the early 2020s). Background for the entire study: Samples from collaborators originated in the United States, Italy and Spain and spanned both the acute and convalescent phases of COVID-19. The prospective study material was composed of cDNA or gDNA derived from T cells, B-cell-depleted T cells, or PBMCs. Subjects who had been exposed to COVID-19, were actively infected with it, or had recovered from it provided the deeply sampled blood TCRbeta repertoires that made up the dataset. The repertoires were released in a freely available public database intended as a resource for research on the immune response to SARS-CoV-2. Samples were obtained from the ongoing ImmuneRACE study (first 160 participants) and from about 1,300 subjects provided by 6 global collaborators. Sample metadata almost always included a de-identified subject ID, COVID-19 status, age in years and sex. Where available, HLA class I and class II types were taken from metadata supplied by the sample provider and were not determined by assay-based typing. General conclusions and limits of the study: Clinical and demographic metadata were provided uncurated, with the amount varying by source and participant.

TCRbeta CDR3 regions were amplified from genomic DNA by means of the immunoSEQ Assay, a bias-controlled multiplex PCR. From the authors' description of their analysis: The number of nucleated cells in each sample was estimated from the amplification of reference gene primers within the assay. To quantify the absolute abundance of each unique TCRbeta CDR3 rearrangement, sequence reads were collapsed and filtered. For each sample, productive Simpson clonality was calculated as the square root of Simpson's diversity index across productive rearrangements. TCRdb stores this immuneACCESS table with in-frame sequences only. Part of the clones is absent; in the studies checked, under half of the shortfall reflects unresolved V genes, and no reason is known for the rest. V, J and clone size are those of that table, while D and trimming were read from the DNA. In all, the sample holds some 240,000 clones, and roughly 80% of those were seen once. The ten largest clones capture around 9.6% of the sample.

Worth noting for this clone: The specificity of this receptor is unknown. No much larger clone exists at a distance of one base, and base qualities are not known.

From cysteine to phenylalanine, the CDR3 is 15 amino acids long. Only the CDR3 DNA is retained, 45 bases long and in frame from the first base. Per the germline V gene, SGHRS is the CDR1 and YFSETQ is the CDR2. V is cut by 5 bases and J by 0 bases, and the space between the germline ends is 12 bases. Each collaborating institution followed its own protocols to collect whole blood in K2EDTA tubes. For TCRbeta analysis, collaborators shipped samples in one of three forms: frozen whole blood, isolated PBMCs, or DNA extracted from either of those sample types. What was sequenced was peripheral blood. The chain links TRBV5-1 with TRBJ1-5; TRBD1 could be the D gene, as 6 bases match. This receptor was identified in a woman aged 80 or older with acute or convalescent COVID-19. The CDR3 sequence is CASSPGQASNQPQHF. The nucleotide sequence reads TGCGCCAGCAGTCCGGGACAAGCTAGCAATCAGCCCCAGCATTTT.